This entry describes one T cell receptor (beta chain). Data came from immunoSEQ multiplex PCR; TCRdb stores just in-frame clones and leaves some out. The sample shows 250,000 or so clones, about 90% of them seen only once. The germline CDR1 and CDR2 sequences are MNHEY and SVGEGT. Trimming shortened V by 2 bases and J by 2 bases, and 9 bases separated the two germline ends. There are 14 residues in the CDR3. This entry comes from a study of blood T cell repertoires in COVID-19. The clonotype originates from a woman aged 60 to 75 with COVID-19, enrolled during active disease. Sequencing was carried out using peripheral blood. The V and J genes are TRBV6-2 or TRBV6-3 and TRBJ1-1; tentatively, D is TRBD1 (6 bases). CDR3 DNA sequence: TGTGCCAGCAGTTACGGACAGATCAACACTGAAGCTTTCTTT. It translates to CASSYGQINTEAFF.